Described below is a single T cell receptor (beta chain) sequence and its context. The antigen it recognizes is unknown. Nothing much larger sits one base from this clone, and base qualities are not available. The data were obtained in a study of shared clonotypes between healthy human individuals (dated by TCRdb to 2018 to 2021). Study-wide context: A few men and a couple of women, aged 18 to 49 years, made up the cohort. Per donor, leukapheresis produced somewhere between about 0.8 and 9 billion PBMCs. For each donor, CD4 naive and CD4 memory were each given three plates, CD8 naive was given two plates, and CD8 memory was given one plate. The study deeply sequenced blood TCR repertoires of about 5 healthy adults to estimate repertoire size and the extent of clonotype sharing between individuals. Libraries were prepared and TCR repertoires were sequenced by different laboratories using diverse techniques, in order to increase sequencing depth and limit assay-specific biases.

TCR CDR3 regions were amplified from genomic DNA by multiplex PCR using the deep immunoSEQ assay. Extracted genomic DNA from each cell subset was spread evenly across all wells of several immunoSEQ 96-well plates, with each plate serving as a replicate. For sorted subsets, roughly 190 ng of genomic DNA, equivalent to roughly 30,000 T cell genomes, went into each replicate PCR. Purified libraries were quantified with a Qubit 3.0 fluorometer, sized on a Bioanalyzer 2100, and re-quantified with the KAPA Library Quantification kit. A separate single-read 150-cycle Illumina NextSeq 550 flow cell was used to sequence each immunoSEQ 96-well plate. The source study handled its data this way. Because only junctional sequences without quality scores were contained in the immunoSEQ output, filtering matching that applied to full-length reads could not be performed. To assign V/J genes and CDR3, sequences were annotated against IMGT germline references using PyIR, a Python wrapper for IgBLAST v1.9. Any read was removed if the V/J assignment was weak (E-value above 1e-6), the CDR3 was missing, or the read contained stop codons, out-of-frame junctions, or ambiguous translated residues. A V3J clonotype was defined by an identical inferred V gene, J gene, and CDR3 amino acid sequence. The percentage overlap between two repertoires was calculated by dividing the number of shared unique clonotypes by the size of the smaller repertoire. Repertoire richness was assessed with RTK rarefaction, the Chao1 estimator, and Recon v2.1 estimates of unobserved clonotypes. For all TCRbeta clonotypes obtained by the gDNA method from a handful of donors, generation probabilities were computed with OLGA. Sourced from immuneACCESS, this table was stored by TCRdb with only in-frame sequences that have V and J called. A share of the clones is absent; for the studies checked, an unresolved V gene accounts for under half, and the remainder has no known explanation. Clone size and V and J calls were adopted from that table, with D and trimming inferred from the DNA. Within this sample are a few million clones, with more than 80% of them counted one time only. Roughly 0.15% of the sample comes from the top ten.

Findings and caveats that apply to the study as a whole: Rarefaction of sorted-subset datasets indicated incomplete sequencing despite the large sequencing depth. Pairwise subsampling indicated that sequencing depth was expected to affect the degree of clonotype sharing among donors. Across a few donors, about 5% of naive CD4, approximately 3.6% of naive CD8, roughly 2.3% of memory CD4, and 0.4% of memory CD8 clonotypes were shared. Naive subsets generally had larger estimated clonotype richness than memory subsets. Clonotypes shared by all four sorted-subset donors showed higher generation probabilities than non-shared clonotypes. Because the study included only a small number of donors, the genetic and exposure-history diversity represented was limited. Sampling was restricted to blood, and TCR repertoires in tissues likely differ from the TCR repertoires found in blood.

Donors were healthy HIV-negative adults with no recently reported acute infections or vaccinations. All donors were Caucasian adults living in Nashville, Tennessee, USA. CD4+ T cells were enriched through magnetic negative selection, after which naive cells were positively selected on CD45RA and the remaining negative fraction served as the memory subset. After blood collection by leukapheresis, PBMCs were isolated using Ficoll-Histopaque density gradient centrifugation and then cryopreserved in the vapor phase of liquid nitrogen. Analytical flow cytometry was used to check the purity and quantity of every magnetically sorted T cell population. Genomic DNA was isolated from each sorted fraction and quantified by UV absorbance on a Nanodrop 2000c. The CDR3 has 15 amino acids, counting the end cysteine and phenylalanine. Left in the record is the CDR3 DNA by itself, 45 bases read in frame from the first base. CDR1 is given as LNHDA and CDR2 as SQIVND, both from the germline V gene (reference sequence). Trimming accounts for 5 bases at V and 7 bases at J, while the number of junction bases matched to no gene is 13.

The sequencing input was naive CD4+ T cells sorted from blood. The cell subset or site label, as the study defines it: CD45RA+ positively selected. This sequence originates from a man aged 18 to 30 in good health. The sequence is built from TRBV19 and TRBJ2-7, with TRBD1 identical over 8 junction bases. The CDR3 reads CASSHTRDRFGEQYF. In nucleotide form, the sequence is TGTGCCAGTAGTCACACCCGGGACAGGTTTGGGGAGCAGTACTTC.